The clone carrying this T cell receptor (beta chain) was found many times. Its antigen is not identified. Trimming took 6 bases from V and 10 from J; bases not matched to a gene: 4. In germline, CDR1 is KGHSH, CDR2 LQKENI. This CDR3 has 14 residues. Ophthalmopathy cases scored 3 or more on the Clinical Activity Score and 4 or more on NOSPECS grade, with duration below 3 months. Exclusion criteria comprised uncontrolled infection, other autoimmune disease, pregnancy or lactation. This sample was included in a study of T cells in Graves' hyperthyroidism and ophthalmopathy. Overall study: Peripheral blood collection took place at initial diagnosis, before any treatment. Study-wide results and caveats: Ophthalmopathy was distinguished from stable hyperthyroidism by 13 V-J signatures.

RNA transcripts provided the source from which TCR beta CDR3 regions were amplified. The HTBI set primed first-round TCR CDR3 RT-PCR. TCRdb processed the multiplex PCR reads anew with MiXCR; each CDR3 protein has one entry. The sample has some 370,000 distinct CDR3 sequences, roughly 13% seen once. The specimen was blood. The sequence derives from a man aged 50-59 years with Graves' ophthalmopathy. The J gene is TRBJ1-6, the V gene TRBV18; TRBD1 aligns across 12 bases. CDR3 amino acids: CASSPGTGGSPLHF. As DNA, the CDR3 is TGTGCCAGCTCTCCCGGGACAGGGGGCTCACCCCTCCACTTT.